This T cell receptor (beta chain) was captured by sequencing in a study of cytomegalovirus exposure and HLA in healthy donors. About the study: About 85 million unique TCRs from HLA-typed donors were held in an early release of data. Assignment to the Caucasian-associated ancestry cluster applied to approximately 80% of the 300 to 500 genotyped donors.

J was trimmed by 1 base and V by 0 bases; bases with no gene match: 1. Germline lookup yields CDR1 SGDLS and CDR2 YYNGEE. CDR3 size: 15 residues. Use of 60 Vbeta and 13 Jbeta primers characterized the PCR. Clones were read by immunoSEQ multiplex PCR, and TCRdb kept only the in-frame ones, dropping some. The sample includes 95,000 to 150,000 clones, around 66% of them seen just once. Only a few counts were recorded for this clone. Antigen specificity is unknown. Points from the study as a whole: A missense variant in DCLRE1C was later tied to TCR beta V- and J-gene trimming.

The clonotype was recovered from a woman aged 35 to 49 in good health and CMV-seropositive. The sample consisted of PBMCs. The chain is built from TRBV9 and TRBJ1-1, with 9 positions matching TRBD1. For the CDR3, the DNA is TGTGCCAGCAGCGTAGGGGGACAGGGGAACACTGAAGCTTTCTTT. Its translation is CASSVGGQGNTEAFF. Looking up the rest from reference TRBV9 and TRBJ1-1 gives the full variable domain: DSGVTQTPKHLITATGQRVTLRCSPRSGDLSVYWYQQSLDQGLQFLIQYYNGEERAKGNILERFSAQQFPDLHSELNLSSLELGDSALYFCASSVGGQGNTEAFFGQGTRLTVV.